The clone carrying this TCR beta chain was detected only a few times. This record comes from a study of Graves' ophthalmopathy and Graves' hyperthyroidism. Germline V gene sequence: CDR1 MDHEN, CDR2 SYDVKM. This CDR3 has 12 amino acids. V lost 10 bases to trimming and J lost 0 bases, with 9 bases between them. The study amplified TCR beta CDR3 regions using RNA transcripts. The authors performed first-round RT-PCR with HTBI primers and then a second-round multiplex PCR. TCRdb passed the multiplex PCR reads through MiXCR, listing each CDR3 protein once. The table includes about 590,000 distinct CDR3 sequences, approximately 35% detected once.

The genes are TRBV28 and TRBJ1-1, with D perhaps matching TRBD1 (6 bases). This sequence originates from an adult man with Graves' hyperthyroidism. Sequenced input: peripheral blood or thyroid tissue (not recorded which). Here the CDR3 DNA reads TGTGCCACCAGGACAGTGAACACTGAAGCTTTCTTT. Residues: CATRTVNTEAFF.